This T cell receptor (beta chain) was sequenced for a study of PD-1 blockade in mismatch repair-deficient tumors. General study findings and limits: After pembrolizumab, tumor-resident clones rose rapidly, then generally contracted before radiologic responses.

PCR or immunohistochemistry showed mismatch repair deficiency in every enrolled patient. TCR sequencing covered a few patients who responded to pembrolizumab. On this clone: The antigen remains unidentified.

The germline V and J ends were trimmed by 6 bases and 0 bases, with 5 bases remaining between them. CDR1 KGHSH and CDR2 LQKENI come from the germline V gene. This CDR3 comprises 13 residues. Produced via immunoSEQ multiplex PCR; TCRdb's table is partial and in-frame only. This repertoire shows roughly 80,000 clones, 81% found once; its top ten account for just over 2.5%. The chain links TRBV18 to TRBJ1-4, with D uncertain. The sample here was peripheral blood, taken 12 weeks after starting pembrolizumab. The receptor was derived from an adult with mismatch repair-deficient cancer. CDR3 nucleotides: TGTGCCAGCTCGATTACAACTAATGAAAAACTGTTTTTT. As protein: CASSITTNEKLFF.